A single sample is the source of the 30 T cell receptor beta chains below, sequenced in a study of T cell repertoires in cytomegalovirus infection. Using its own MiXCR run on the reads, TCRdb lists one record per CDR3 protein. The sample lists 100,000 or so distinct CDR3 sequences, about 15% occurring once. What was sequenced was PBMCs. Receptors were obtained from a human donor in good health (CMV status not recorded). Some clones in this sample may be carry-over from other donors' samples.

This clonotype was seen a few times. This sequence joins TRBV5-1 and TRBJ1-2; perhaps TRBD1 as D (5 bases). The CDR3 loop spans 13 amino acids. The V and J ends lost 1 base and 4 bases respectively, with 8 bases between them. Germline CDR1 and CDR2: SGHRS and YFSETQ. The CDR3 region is CASSLTGPYGYTF. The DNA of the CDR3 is TGCGCCAGCAGCTTGACAGGTCCCTATGGCTACACCTTC.

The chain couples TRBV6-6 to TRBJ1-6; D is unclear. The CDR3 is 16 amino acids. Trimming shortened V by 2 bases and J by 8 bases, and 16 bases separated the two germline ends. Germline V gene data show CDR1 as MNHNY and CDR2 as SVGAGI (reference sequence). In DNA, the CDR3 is TGTGCCAGCAGTTACCCCCCCACATCTTGGGATTCACCCCTCCACTTT. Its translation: CASSYPPTSWDSPLHF.

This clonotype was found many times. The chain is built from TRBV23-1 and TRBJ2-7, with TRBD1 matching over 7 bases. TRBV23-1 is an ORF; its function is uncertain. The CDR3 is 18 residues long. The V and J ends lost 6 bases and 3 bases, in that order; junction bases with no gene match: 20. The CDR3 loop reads CASSLLLHGQASFYEQYF. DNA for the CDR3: TGCGCCAGCAGCCTATTGCTACATGGACAGGCGTCCTTCTACGAGCAGTACTTC.

The CDR3 bases are TGTGCCAGTAGTATATCCTCCTCCGACGGGGTTCGAAATCAGCCCCAGCATTTT. This encodes CASSISSSDGVRNQPQHF. This sequence joins TRBV19 and TRBJ1-5; D is ambiguous. The CDR3 runs 18 residues. Per germline, CDR1 LNHDA and CDR2 SQIVND (reference sequence). Trimming took 2 bases from V and 4 from J, leaving 21 bases between them.

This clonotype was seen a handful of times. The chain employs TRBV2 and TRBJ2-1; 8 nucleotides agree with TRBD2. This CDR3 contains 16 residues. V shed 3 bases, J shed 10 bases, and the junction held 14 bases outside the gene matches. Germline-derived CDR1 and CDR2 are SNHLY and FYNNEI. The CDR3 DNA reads TGTGCCAGCAGTGATACGGCGGGGGGCCCCGGGCGAGAGCAGTTCTTC. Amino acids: CASSDTAGGPGREQFF.

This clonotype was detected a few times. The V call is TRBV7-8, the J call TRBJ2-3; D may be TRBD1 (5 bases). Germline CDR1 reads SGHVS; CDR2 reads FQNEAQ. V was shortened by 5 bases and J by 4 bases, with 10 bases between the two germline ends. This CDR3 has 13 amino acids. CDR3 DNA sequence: TGTGCCAGCAGCACCCAGGGCGCAGATACGCAGTATTTT. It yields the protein CASSTQGADTQYF.

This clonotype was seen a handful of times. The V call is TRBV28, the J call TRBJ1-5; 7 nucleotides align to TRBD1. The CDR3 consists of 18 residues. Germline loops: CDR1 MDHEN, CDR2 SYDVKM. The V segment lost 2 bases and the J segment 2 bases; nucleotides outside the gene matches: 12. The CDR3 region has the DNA TGTGCCAGCAGTTTAGCCTTGGGCGGGCAGGGGGGCAATCAGCCCCAGCATTTT. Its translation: CASSLALGGQGGNQPQHF.

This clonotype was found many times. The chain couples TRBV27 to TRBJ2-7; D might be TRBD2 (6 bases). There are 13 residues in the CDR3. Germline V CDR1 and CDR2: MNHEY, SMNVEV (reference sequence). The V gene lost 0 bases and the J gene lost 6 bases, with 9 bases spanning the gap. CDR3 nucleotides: TGTGCCAGCAGTTTATCGCGGGGCCTCGAGCAGTACTTC. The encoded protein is CASSLSRGLEQYF.

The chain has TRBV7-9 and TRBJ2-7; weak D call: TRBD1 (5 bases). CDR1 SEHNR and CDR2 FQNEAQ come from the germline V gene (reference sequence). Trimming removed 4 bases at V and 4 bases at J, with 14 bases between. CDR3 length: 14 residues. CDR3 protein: CASSSPYRSYEQYF. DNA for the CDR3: TGTGCCAGCAGCTCACCTTACAGGTCTTACGAGCAGTACTTC. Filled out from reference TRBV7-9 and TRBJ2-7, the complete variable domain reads DTGVSQNPRHKITKRGQNVTFRCDPISEHNRLYWYRQTLGQGPEFLTYFQNEAQLEKSRLLSDRFSAERPKGSFSTLEIQRTEQGDSAMYLCASSSPYRSYEQYFGPGTRLTVT.

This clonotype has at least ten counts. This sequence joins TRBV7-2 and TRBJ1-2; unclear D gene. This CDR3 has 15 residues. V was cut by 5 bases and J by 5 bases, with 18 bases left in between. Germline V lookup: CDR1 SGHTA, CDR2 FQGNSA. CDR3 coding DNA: TGTGCCAGCAGCGCCGGGTCATACTGGGGATATGGCTACACCTTC. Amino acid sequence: CASSAGSYWGYGYTF.

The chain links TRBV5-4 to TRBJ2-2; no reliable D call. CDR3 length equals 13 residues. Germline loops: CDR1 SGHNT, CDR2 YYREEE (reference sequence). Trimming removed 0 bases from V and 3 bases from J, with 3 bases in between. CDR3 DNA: TGTGCCAGCAGCTTGGTGGACACCGGGGAGCTGTTTTTT. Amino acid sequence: CASSLVDTGELFF.

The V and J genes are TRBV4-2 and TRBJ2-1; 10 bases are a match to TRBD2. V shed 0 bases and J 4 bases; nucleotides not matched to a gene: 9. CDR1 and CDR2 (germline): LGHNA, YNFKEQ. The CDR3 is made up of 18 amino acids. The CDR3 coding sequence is TGTGCCAGCAGCCAAGAGACGTTAGCTAGCGGGGGATACAATGAGCAGTTCTTC. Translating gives CASSQETLASGGYNEQFF.

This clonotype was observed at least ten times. CDR3 residues: CASSLDPGNIQYF. CDR3 DNA sequence: TGTGCCAGCAGCTTAGACCCGGGAAACATTCAGTACTTC. This chain connects TRBV7-3 to TRBJ2-4; D unclear. The CDR3 spans 13 residues. Germline V gene lookup returns CDR1 SGHTA and CDR2 FQGTGA. V lost 2 bases to trimming and J lost 6 bases, with 8 bases between them.

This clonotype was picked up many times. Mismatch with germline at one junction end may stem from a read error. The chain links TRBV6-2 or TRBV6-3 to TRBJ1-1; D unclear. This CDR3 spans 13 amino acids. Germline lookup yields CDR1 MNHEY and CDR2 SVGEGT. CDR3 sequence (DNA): TGTGCCAGCAGCCTAGGACGTTCCACTGAAGCCTTCTTT. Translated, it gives CASSLGRSTEAFF.

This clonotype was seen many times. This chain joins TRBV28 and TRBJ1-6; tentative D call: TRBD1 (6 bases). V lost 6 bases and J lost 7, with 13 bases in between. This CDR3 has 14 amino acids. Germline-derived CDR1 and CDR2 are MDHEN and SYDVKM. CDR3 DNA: TGTGCCAGCAGCTTAGGACAGCACAATTCACCCCTCCACTTT. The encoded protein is CASSLGQHNSPLHF.

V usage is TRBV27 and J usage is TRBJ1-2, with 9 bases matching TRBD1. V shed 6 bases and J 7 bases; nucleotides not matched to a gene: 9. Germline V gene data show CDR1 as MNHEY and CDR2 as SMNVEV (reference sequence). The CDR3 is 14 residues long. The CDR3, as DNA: TGTGCCAGCAGCCCGGGACAGGGAATAGGTGGCTACACCTTC. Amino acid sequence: CASSPGQGIGGYTF.

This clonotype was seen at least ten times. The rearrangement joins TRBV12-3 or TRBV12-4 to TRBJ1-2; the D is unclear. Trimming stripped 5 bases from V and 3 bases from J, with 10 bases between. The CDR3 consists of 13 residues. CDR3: CASSRGRDYGYTF. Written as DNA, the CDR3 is TGTGCCAGCAGTCGCGGAAGGGACTATGGCTACACCTTC.

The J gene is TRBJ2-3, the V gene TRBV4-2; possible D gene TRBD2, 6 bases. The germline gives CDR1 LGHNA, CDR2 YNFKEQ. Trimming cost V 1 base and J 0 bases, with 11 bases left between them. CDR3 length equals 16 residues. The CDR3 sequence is CASSQARGTSTDTQYF. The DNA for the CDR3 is TGTGCCAGCAGCCAAGCTAGAGGGACTAGCACAGATACGCAGTATTTT.

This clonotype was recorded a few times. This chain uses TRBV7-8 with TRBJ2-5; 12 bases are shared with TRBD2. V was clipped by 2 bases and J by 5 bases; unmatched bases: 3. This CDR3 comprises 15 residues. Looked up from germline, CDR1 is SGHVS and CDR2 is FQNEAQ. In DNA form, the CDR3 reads TGTGCCAGCAGCTTACTAGCGGGGGGGCGGGAGACCCAGTACTTC. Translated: CASSLLAGGRETQYF. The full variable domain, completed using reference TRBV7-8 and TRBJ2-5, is GAGVSQSPRYKVAKRGQDVALRCDPISGHVSLFWYQQALGQGPEFLTYFQNEAQLDKSGLPSDRFFAERPEGSVSTLKIQRTQQEDSAVYLCASSLLAGGRETQYFGPGTRLLVL.

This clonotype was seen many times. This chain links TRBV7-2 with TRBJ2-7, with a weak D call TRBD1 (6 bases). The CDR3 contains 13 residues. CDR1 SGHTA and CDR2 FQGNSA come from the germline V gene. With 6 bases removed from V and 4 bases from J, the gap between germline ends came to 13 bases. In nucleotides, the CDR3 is TGTGCCAGCAGTCCAGGGGTGTCGTACGAGCAGTACTTC. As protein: CASSPGVSYEQYF.

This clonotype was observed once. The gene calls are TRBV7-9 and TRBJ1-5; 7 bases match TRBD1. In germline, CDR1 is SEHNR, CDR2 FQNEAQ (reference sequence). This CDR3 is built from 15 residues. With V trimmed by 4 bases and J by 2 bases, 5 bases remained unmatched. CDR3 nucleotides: TGTGCCAGCAGCTCCGGACAGGTCCGCAATCAGCCCCAGCATTTT. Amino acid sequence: CASSSGQVRNQPQHF.

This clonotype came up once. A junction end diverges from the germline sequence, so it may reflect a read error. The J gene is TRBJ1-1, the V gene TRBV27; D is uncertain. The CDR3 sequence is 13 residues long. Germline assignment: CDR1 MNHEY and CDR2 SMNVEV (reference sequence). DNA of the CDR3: TGTGCCTGCAGTTTATCCCGCGATGCGGTGGCTTTCTTT. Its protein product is CACSLSRDAVAFF.

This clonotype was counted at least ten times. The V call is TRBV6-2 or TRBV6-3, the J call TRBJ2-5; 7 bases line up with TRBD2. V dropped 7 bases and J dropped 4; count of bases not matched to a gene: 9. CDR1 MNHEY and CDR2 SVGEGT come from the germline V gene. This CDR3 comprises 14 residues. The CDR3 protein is CASKDGLVGETQYF. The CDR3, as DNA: TGTGCCAGCAAGGACGGACTAGTAGGAGAGACCCAGTACTTC.

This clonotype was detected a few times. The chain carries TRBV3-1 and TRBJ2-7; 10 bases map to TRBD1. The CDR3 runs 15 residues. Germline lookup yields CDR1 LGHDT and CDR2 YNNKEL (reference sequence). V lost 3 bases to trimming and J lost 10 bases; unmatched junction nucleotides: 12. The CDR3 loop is CASSQSTRWDRGQYF. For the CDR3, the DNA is TGTGCCAGCAGCCAGTCCACTAGGTGGGACAGGGGCCAGTACTTC.

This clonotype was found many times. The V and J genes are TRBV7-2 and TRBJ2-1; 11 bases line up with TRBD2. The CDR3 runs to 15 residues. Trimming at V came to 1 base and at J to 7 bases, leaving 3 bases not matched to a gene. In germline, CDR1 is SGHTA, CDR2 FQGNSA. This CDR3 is CASSLVTSGANEQFF. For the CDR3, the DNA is TGTGCCAGCAGCTTAGTGACTAGCGGGGCAAATGAGCAGTTCTTC.

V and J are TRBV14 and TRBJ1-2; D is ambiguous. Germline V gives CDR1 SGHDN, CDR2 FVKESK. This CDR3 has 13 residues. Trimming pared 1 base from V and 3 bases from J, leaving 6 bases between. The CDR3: CASSQVADYGYTF. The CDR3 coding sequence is TGTGCCAGCAGCCAAGTGGCGGACTATGGCTACACCTTC.

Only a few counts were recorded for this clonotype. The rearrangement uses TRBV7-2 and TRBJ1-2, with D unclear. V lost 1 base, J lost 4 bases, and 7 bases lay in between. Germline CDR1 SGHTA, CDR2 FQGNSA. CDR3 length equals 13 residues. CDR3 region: CASSLEGLYGYTF. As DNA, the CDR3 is TGTGCCAGCAGCTTAGAGGGCCTCTATGGCTACACCTTC.

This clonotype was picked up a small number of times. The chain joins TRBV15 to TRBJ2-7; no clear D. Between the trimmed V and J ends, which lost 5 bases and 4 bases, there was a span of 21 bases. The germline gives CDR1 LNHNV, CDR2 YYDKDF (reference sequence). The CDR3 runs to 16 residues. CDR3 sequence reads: CATSLTGPSRPYEQYF. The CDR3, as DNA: TGTGCCACCAGCCTTACCGGCCCCAGCAGGCCGTACGAGCAGTACTTC.

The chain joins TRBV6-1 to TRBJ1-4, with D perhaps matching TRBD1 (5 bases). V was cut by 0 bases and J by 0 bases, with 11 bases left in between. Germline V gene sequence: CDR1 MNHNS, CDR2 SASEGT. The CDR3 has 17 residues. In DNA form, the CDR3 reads TGTGCCAGCAGTGAAGCGGGACTACCCGCAACTAATGAAAAACTGTTTTTT. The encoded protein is CASSEAGLPATNEKLFF.

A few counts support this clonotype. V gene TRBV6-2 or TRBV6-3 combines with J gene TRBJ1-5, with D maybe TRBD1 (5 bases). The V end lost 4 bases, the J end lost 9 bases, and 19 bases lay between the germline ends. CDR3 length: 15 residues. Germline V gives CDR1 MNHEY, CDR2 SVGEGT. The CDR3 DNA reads TGTGCCAGCAGTTTCTCCACATTGAGGGGCGCGCCCCAGCATTTT. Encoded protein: CASSFSTLRGAPQHF.